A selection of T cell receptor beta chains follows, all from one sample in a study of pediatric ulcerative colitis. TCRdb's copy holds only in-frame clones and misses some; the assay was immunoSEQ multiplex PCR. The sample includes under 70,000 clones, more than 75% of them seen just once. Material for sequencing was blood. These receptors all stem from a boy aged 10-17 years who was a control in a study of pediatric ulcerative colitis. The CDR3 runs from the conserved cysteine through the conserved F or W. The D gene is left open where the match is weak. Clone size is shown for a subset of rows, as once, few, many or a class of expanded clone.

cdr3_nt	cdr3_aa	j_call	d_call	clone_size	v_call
TGTGCCAGCAGGACGGCCAACCAGCGAGAGACCCAGTACTTC	CASRTANQRETQYF	TRBJ2-5	.	.	TRBV27
TGTGCCAGCAGCCGCAGGACAGGGGACAATGGCTACACCTTC	CASSRRTGDNGYTF	TRBJ1-2	TRBD1	.	TRBV7-2
TGTGCCAGCCGTTTGATGTACAACACAGATACGCAGTATTTT	CASRLMYNTDTQYF	TRBJ2-3	.	.	TRBV7-2
TGTGCCACCAGCAGAGACCTTGCGGGGGGAATAGATACGCAGTATTTT	CATSRDLAGGIDTQYF	TRBJ2-3	TRBD2	once	TRBV15
TGTGCCAGTATCAGGGTTACTGAAGCTTTCTTT	CASIRVTEAFF	TRBJ1-1	.	.	TRBV19
TGTGCCAGTAAGGGAGACGGAACCTACGAGCAGTACTTC	CASKGDGTYEQYF	TRBJ2-7	.	.	TRBV19
TGTGCCAGCAGCCAAGCGGGCAGACAACTCCACTTT	CASSQAGRQLHF	TRBJ1-6	.	once	TRBV14
TGTGCCAGCAGACTAGCGGGAGCCAAAAACATTCAGTACTTC	CASRLAGAKNIQYF	TRBJ2-4	TRBD2	.	TRBV7-2
TGTGCCAGCAGTTTTATCGAGGGCGCGGTCAATCAGCCCCAGCATTTT	CASSFIEGAVNQPQHF	TRBJ1-5	.	.	TRBV28
TGTGCCAGTAGTATTCTACTCAGGGGAGGAAACGAGCAGTACTTC	CASSILLRGGNEQYF	TRBJ2-7	.	.	TRBV19
TGTGCCAGCACGCCCCGGGTAGCAAAGAACACTGAAGCTTTCTTT	CASTPRVAKNTEAFF	TRBJ1-1	.	once	TRBV28
TGTGCCAGCAGTGAAGCAGCAGGGGGCGGGAACACCATATATTTT	CASSEAAGGGNTIYF	TRBJ1-3	TRBD1	.	TRBV6-1
TGCGCCAGCAGCCCTGAACTAGCGGGATATGTTTACGAGACCCAGTACTTC	CASSPELAGYVYETQYF	TRBJ2-5	TRBD2	.	TRBV5-1
TGTGCCAGTAGCTGGACTCACGGGGGGTACTACGAGCAGTACTTC	CASSWTHGGYYEQYF	TRBJ2-7	TRBD2	.	TRBV19
TGTGCCAGCAGCGTAGGAAGGGGCTCTGGCTACACCTTC	CASSVGRGSGYTF	TRBJ1-2	.	.	TRBV9
TGCGCCAGCAGCCAGGACCAGAACACTGAAGCTTTCTTT	CASSQDQNTEAFF	TRBJ1-1	.	.	TRBV5-1
TGTGCCAGCAGCTTAAAGGGACAGGGAGGCACAGATACGCAGTATTTT	CASSLKGQGGTDTQYF	TRBJ2-3	TRBD1	.	TRBV7-3
TGTGCCAGCAGCTGGACCCGGAGGGACAGGGGAGAAGCTTTCTTT	CASSWTRRDRGEAFF	TRBJ1-1	TRBD1	.	TRBV7-3
TGTGCCAGCAGAACATCCCAGGCAGGGGGTGAAGCTTTCTTT	CASRTSQAGGEAFF	TRBJ1-1	TRBD1	.	TRBV6-6
TGTGCCAGCAGTGATACCAGGAGGGCCGGCACCGGGGAGCTGTTTTTT	CASSDTRRAGTGELFF	TRBJ2-2	.	.	TRBV2
TGTGCCAGTAAACTAGCGGGGGGTTATCGCTCTGGGGCCAACGTCCTGACTTTC	CASKLAGGYRSGANVLTF	TRBJ2-6	TRBD2	.	TRBV19
TGTGCCAGCAGTGAAATACATGGCTACACCTTC	CASSEIHGYTF	TRBJ1-2	.	.	TRBV25-1
TGTGCCAGCAGTGAAGCTACTAGCGGGGCCTTATATACAAAGAATGAGCAGTTCTTC	CASSEATSGALYTKNEQFF	TRBJ2-1	TRBD2	.	TRBV6-1
TGCGCCAGCAGCGCCCGCCTCCCCGGAGAGAAGAATACGCAGTATTTT	CASSARLPGEKNTQYF	TRBJ2-3	.	.	TRBV5-1
TGTGCCAGCAGCTTAGATGCAGTGGACTATGGCTACACCTTC	CASSLDAVDYGYTF	TRBJ1-2	.	.	TRBV7-2
TGTGCCAGCAGTTTAGCTTGGGGGCGGCGGTTCTTC	CASSLAWGRRFF	TRBJ2-1	.	.	TRBV28
TGTGCCAGCAGCTTAGCCCACAATGAGCAGTTCTTC	CASSLAHNEQFF	TRBJ2-1	.	.	TRBV7-3
TGTGCCAGCAGCGTAGTCACAGGGTCAGGCTACACCTTC	CASSVVTGSGYTF	TRBJ1-2	.	.	TRBV9
TGTGCCAGCAGCCCCTCAGAGTATGAGCAGTTCTTC	CASSPSEYEQFF	TRBJ2-1	.	.	TRBV7-2
TGTGCCAGCAGCCCCAAAGGGGGCAACACCGGGGAGCTGTTTTTT	CASSPKGGNTGELFF	TRBJ2-2	TRBD1	.	TRBV6-4
TGTGCCAGCAGCCGGGGGACAGGGTTAACAGAGATGAACACTGAAGCTTTCTTT	CASSRGTGLTEMNTEAFF	TRBJ1-1	TRBD1	.	TRBV11-2
TGTGCCAGCATCGCGCTTAGAAGCTCATACGAGCAGTACTTC	CASIALRSSYEQYF	TRBJ2-7	.	.	TRBV2
TGTGCCAGCAGCTCAGGTCTAGCGGGGGCTTGGGAGCAGTTCTTC	CASSSGLAGAWEQFF	TRBJ2-1	TRBD2	.	TRBV11-1
TGTGCCAGCAGCTCACTCCCCACAGATACGCAGTATTTT	CASSSLPTDTQYF	TRBJ2-3	.	.	TRBV7-2